This TCR beta chain was captured in a study of blood T cell repertoires in COVID-19. Using immunoSEQ multiplex PCR, the repertoire was profiled, and TCRdb retains in-frame clones only, with some absent. This sample has fewer than 300,000 clones; approximately 84% occur once, and the top ten carry around 1.6%. This clone was seen just once. V trimming: 5 bases; J trimming: 5 bases; junction bases outside the gene matches: 18. The CDR3 covers 18 residues. Germline V CDR1 and CDR2: MDHEN, SYDVKM. The sequence was collected from a human donor with COVID-19, enrolled during active disease. The donor label of this sample is uncertain. The chain is built from TRBV28 and TRBJ2-5, with 9 bases identical to TRBD2. The material sequenced was peripheral blood. The CDR3: CASSPRRWAGGSRETQYF. The CDR3 DNA reads as TGTGCCAGCAGTCCCCGTAGGTGGGCGGGAGGGTCTAGGGAGACCCAGTACTTC.